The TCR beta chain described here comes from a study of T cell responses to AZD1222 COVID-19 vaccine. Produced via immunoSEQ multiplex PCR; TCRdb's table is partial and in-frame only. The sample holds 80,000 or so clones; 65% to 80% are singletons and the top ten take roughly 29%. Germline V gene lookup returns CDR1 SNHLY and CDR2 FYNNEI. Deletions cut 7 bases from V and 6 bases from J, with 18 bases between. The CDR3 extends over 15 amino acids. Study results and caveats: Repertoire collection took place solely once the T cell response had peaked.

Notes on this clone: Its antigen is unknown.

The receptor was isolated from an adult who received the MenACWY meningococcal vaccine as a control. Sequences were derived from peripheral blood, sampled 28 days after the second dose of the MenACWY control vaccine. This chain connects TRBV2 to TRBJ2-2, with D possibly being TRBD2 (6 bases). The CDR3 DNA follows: TGTGCCAGCACCAGGGAGGTTTCGGGGGCCGGGGAGCTGTTTTTT. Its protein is CASTREVSGAGELFF.